The 21 T cell receptor beta chains reported below all come from one sample, sequenced in a study of CD8 T cells in Susac syndrome (dated by TCRdb to about 2019). Receptor libraries were prepared by the immunoSEQ multiplex PCR assay. RNA was extracted with the RNeasy kit and about 0.45 to 1 ug was reverse transcribed using random hexamers. In-frame beta chains were kept once TCRdb had trimmed the public reads at Q25 with fastp and called clones with MiXCR. Entries that share a CDR3 protein sequence are merged under the most common genes and DNA. In all, the sample holds more than 65,000 distinct CDR3 sequences, and 85% to 95% of those were seen once. Clones ranked in the top ten supply under 0.6% of the sample. Material for sequencing was CD8+ T cells from PBMCs. The receptors were gathered from a human donor with multiple sclerosis.

A few counts support this clonotype. The rearrangement joins TRBV12-3 or TRBV12-4 to TRBJ2-5; D uncertain. The ends were cut back, 6 bases at V and 3 bases at J, with 5 bases in the middle. The CDR3 spans 11 residues. CDR3 DNA: TGTGCCAGCAGGAAAGAAGAGACCCAGTACTTC. Its translation is CASRKEETQYF.

V is TRBV4-3 and J is TRBJ1-1, with D maybe TRBD1 (6 bases). V was cut by 4 bases and J by 11 bases, with 23 bases left in between. The CDR3 is 15 residues long. CDR1 and CDR2 from the germline V gene are LGHNA and YSLEER. The CDR3 reads CASSPYRASLGEAFF. In DNA form, the CDR3 reads TGCGCCAGCAGCCCCTACAGGGCGTCCCTTGGGGAGGCTTTCTTT.

This clonotype showed up just once. The chain couples TRBV6-5 to TRBJ1-1, with D possibly being TRBD1 (6 bases). Trimming shortened V by 2 bases and J by 2 bases, and 12 bases separated the two germline ends. This CDR3 is built from 15 residues. Germline CDR1 is MNHEY and CDR2 is SVGAGI. The chain's CDR3 is CASSYLGGYNTEAFF. In nucleotides, the CDR3 is TGTGCCAGCAGTTACCTAGGGGGTTACAACACTGAAGCTTTCTTT.

The genes are TRBV29-1 and TRBJ2-1, with D possibly TRBD2 on 6 matching bases. Germline V CDR1 and CDR2: SQVTM, ANQGSEA. V lost 4 bases to trimming and J lost 0 bases, with 13 bases between them. The CDR3 spans 15 residues. CDR3 sequence: CSVAFGSGSYNEQFF. CDR3 DNA: TGCAGCGTTGCCTTCGGGAGCGGCTCCTACAATGAGCAGTTCTTC.

The genes are TRBV9 and TRBJ1-1, with a possible D match to TRBD1 (5 bases). Trimming left V 0 bases short and J 1 base short, with 10 bases between. This CDR3 contains 15 residues. Germline V gene lookup returns CDR1 SGDLS and CDR2 YYNGEE. CDR3 residues: CASSVEGDGNTEAFF. In DNA, the CDR3 is TGTGCCAGCAGCGTAGAAGGGGACGGGAACACTGAAGCTTTCTTT.

The rearrangement uses TRBV5-1 and TRBJ1-2; 8 bases are a match to TRBD1. CDR1 SGHRS and CDR2 YFSETQ come from the germline V gene. The V and J ends lost 2 bases and 4 bases, in that order; junction bases with no gene match: 4. This CDR3 region has 14 residues. The CDR3 nucleotides are TGCGCCAGCAGCTTCGGACAGGGATTCTATGGCTACACCTTC. Translating gives CASSFGQGFYGYTF.

The CDR3 loop reads CASSLAGVSYNEQFF. The CDR3 bases are TGTGCCAGCAGCTTAGCCGGGGTGAGCTACAATGAGCAGTTCTTC. The V call is TRBV7-8, the J call TRBJ2-1, with D possibly matching TRBD2 (5 bases). The CDR3 has 15 residues. The germline V gene has CDR1 SGHVS and CDR2 FQNEAQ. Between the trimmed V and J ends, which lost 0 bases and 3 bases, there was a span of 9 bases.

The chain links TRBV29-1 to TRBJ2-5; 8 nucleotides agree with TRBD2. The CDR3 loop spans 12 amino acids. The junction had 5 bases not matched to a gene; V was cut back by 7 bases and J by 4 bases. Germline lookup yields CDR1 SQVTM and CDR2 ANQGSEA. CDR3 in DNA: TGCAGCGCCTCCACTAGCGGAGAGACCCAGTACTTC. Its protein product is CSASTSGETQYF.

The CDR3 DNA sequence: TGCAGTGCTAGGGTATGGACCGATACGGACTACGAGCAGTACTTC. Encoded protein: CSARVWTDTDYEQYF. The rearrangement joins TRBV20-1 to TRBJ2-7; the D is unclear. CDR3 length: 15 amino acids. Per germline, CDR1 DFQATT and CDR2 SNEGSKA (reference sequence). Trimming removed 3 bases from V and 3 bases from J, with 18 bases in between.

V gene TRBV4-2 combines with J gene TRBJ2-3; 10 nucleotides align to TRBD1. The V and J ends lost 0 bases and 6 bases, in that order; junction bases with no gene match: 12. Germline assignment: CDR1 LGHNA and CDR2 YNFKEQ. The CDR3 is 18 amino acids. CDR3 DNA: TGTGCCAGCAGCCAAGAGAGCCCGGGACAGGGGCTGGGGGATACGCAGTATTTT. It yields the protein CASSQESPGQGLGDTQYF.

This clonotype occurred a few times. The rearrangement links TRBV29-1 to TRBJ2-1, with D perhaps being TRBD1 or TRBD2 (5 bases each). This CDR3 is 11 amino acids long. Trimming stripped 3 bases from V and 7 bases from J, with 7 bases between. Germline values: CDR1 SQVTM, CDR2 ANQGSEA. The CDR3 reads CSVEWGNEQFF. CDR3 nucleotides: TGCAGCGTTGAGTGGGGGAATGAGCAGTTCTTC.

The chain couples TRBV12-3 or TRBV12-4 to TRBJ2-5; 9 bases are a match to TRBD2. V gave up 5 bases and J gave up 3 bases; unmatched junction bases: 7. The CDR3 runs 15 residues. This CDR3 is CASSPGVAGEETQYF. CDR3 DNA sequence: TGTGCCAGCAGTCCGGGGGTAGCGGGGGAAGAGACCCAGTACTTC.

The chain joins TRBV6-2 or TRBV6-3 to TRBJ2-6; a weak D match, TRBD2 (7 bases). The germline V gene encodes CDR1 MNHEY and CDR2 SVGEGT. The CDR3 totals 17 residues. Trimming cost V 4 bases and J 0 bases, with 13 bases left between them. The CDR3 here is CASSSGRGSSGANVLTF. The CDR3 DNA sequence: TGTGCCAGCAGTTCAGGGAGGGGGAGCTCTGGGGCCAACGTCCTGACTTTC.

The genes are TRBV27 and TRBJ2-7; D unclear. V was trimmed by 0 bases and J by 2 bases, leaving 5 bases between them. This CDR3 has 13 amino acids. From germline, CDR1 is MNHEY and CDR2 SMNVEV (reference sequence). The CDR3 is CASSLSHTYEQYF. CDR3 nucleotide sequence: TGTGCCAGCAGTTTATCCCATACCTACGAGCAGTACTTC.

V and J are TRBV2 and TRBJ2-3; D may match TRBD1 or TRBD2 (6 bases each). V lost 3 bases to trimming and J lost 1 base, with 8 bases between them. Germline CDR1 and CDR2: SNHLY and FYNNEI. The CDR3 runs 14 residues. The CDR3 sequence: CASSDRGRTDTQYF. In DNA, the CDR3 is TGTGCCAGCAGTGATCGGGGGCGCACAGATACGCAGTATTTT.

This chain connects TRBV12-3 or TRBV12-4 to TRBJ2-1; D ambiguous. Trimming took 4 bases from V and 8 from J, leaving 9 bases between them. This CDR3 has 12 residues. The CDR3 bases are TGTGCCAGCAGTTCCCCCCCGGATGAGCAGTTCTTC. Protein sequence: CASSSPPDEQFF.

The rearrangement links TRBV24-1 to TRBJ1-2, with no clear D. V was cut by 9 bases and J by 0 bases, with 4 bases left in between. CDR3 length equals 11 residues. Germline V gives CDR1 KGHDR, CDR2 SFDVKD. The CDR3 here is CATGSNYGYTF. In nucleotides, the CDR3 is TGTGCCACCGGTTCTAACTATGGCTACACCTTC.

The CDR3 sequence is CATSEDSNQETQYF. Written as DNA, the CDR3 is TGTGCCACCAGTGAAGACAGCAACCAAGAGACCCAGTACTTC. V usage is TRBV24-1 and J usage is TRBJ2-5; perhaps TRBD1 as D (5 bases). V was pared by 4 bases and J by 0 bases, with 8 bases between. Germline V gives CDR1 KGHDR, CDR2 SFDVKD. There are 14 residues in the CDR3.

This chain links TRBV7-6 with TRBJ2-7; D gene ambiguous. The V gene lost 5 bases and the J gene lost 2 bases, with 10 bases spanning the gap. This CDR3 has 13 residues. Germline CDR1 is SGHVS and CDR2 is FNYEAQ. The CDR3 coding sequence is TGTGCCAGCAGCCCACCTGGCACCTACGAGCAGTACTTC. It codes for CASSPPGTYEQYF.

The V gene is TRBV5-4, the J gene TRBJ2-7, with D uncertain. The V gene lost 6 bases and the J gene lost 0 bases, with 7 bases spanning the gap. CDR1 is SGHNT and CDR2 is YYREEE in the germline V gene (reference sequence). The CDR3 consists of 12 residues. CDR3 protein: CASNDGSYEQYF. The DNA of the CDR3 is TGTGCCAGCAACGACGGCTCCTACGAGCAGTACTTC. Full variable domain (outside the CDR3, taken from reference TRBV5-4 and TRBJ2-7): ETGVTQSPTHLIKTRGQQVTLRCSSQSGHNTVSWYQQALGQGPQFIFQYYREEENGRGNFPPRFSGLQFPNYSSELNVNALELDDSALYLCASNDGSYEQYFGPGTRLTVT.

The genes are TRBV5-6 and TRBJ1-5; no clear D. Germline V CDR1 and CDR2: SGHDT, YYEEEE. This CDR3 has 14 residues. Trimming left V 0 bases short and J 3 bases short, with 7 bases between. DNA for the CDR3: TGTGCCAGCAGCTTGGGGATGTCCAATCAGCCCCAGCATTTT. Amino acid sequence: CASSLGMSNQPQHF. The full variable domain, rest sourced from reference TRBV5-6 and TRBJ1-5, is DAGVTQSPTHLIKTRGQQVTLRCSPKSGHDTVSWYQQALGQGPQFIFQYYEEEERQRGNFPDRFSGHQFPNYSSELNVNALLLGDSALYLCASSLGMSNQPQHFGDGTRLSIL.